The rows below give T cell receptor beta chains drawn from one sample of a study of shared clonotypes between healthy human individuals. TCRdb's table, derived via immunoSEQ multiplex PCR, lists solely in-frame clones and lacks some. The data contain hundreds of thousands of clones, 95% to 98% of them singletons. Sample: naive CD8+ T cells sorted from blood. These receptors were taken from a man between 25 and 39 years old in good health. Both conserved end residues are part of each CDR3. A D gene is named only where the DNA matches it firmly. Clone size is stated in some rows and not others, as once, few, many or a class when expanded.

>TRBJ2-7|.|TRBV7-9|.
TGTGCCAGCAGCTTAGACCCCACAAACGCCAAATTCTTC
CASSLDPTNAKFF
>TRBJ2-7|TRBD2|TRBV4-1|.
TGCGCCAGCAGCTCACGCTTAGCGGGAGATATCTACGAGCAGTACTTC
CASSSRLAGDIYEQYF
>TRBJ2-1|TRBD1|TRBV5-4|.
TGTGCCAGCAGCTTGACCGGACAGGGACTTGGGGATGAGCAGTTCTTC
CASSLTGQGLGDEQFF
>TRBJ1-4|.|TRBV7-9|.
TGTGCCAGCACGCAAGGGGGGCGCAGTGAAAAACTGTTTTTT
CASTQGGRSEKLFF
>TRBJ1-1|TRBD1|TRBV7-8|.
TGTGCCAGCAGCAAACGACAGGGGAACTCGAACACTGAAGCTTTCTTT
CASSKRQGNSNTEAFF
>TRBJ2-3|.|TRBV5-1|few
TGCGCCAGCAGCTTGGGAATCAGTTCTCTCACTAGCACAGATACGCAGTATTTT
CASSLGISSLTSTDTQYF
>TRBJ1-1|.|TRBV2|.
TGTGCCAGCTCCAAGCGGGGGGGAGTTTTCTGGAACACTGAAGCTTTCTTT
CASSKRGGVFWNTEAFF
>TRBJ1-1|.|TRBV27|.
TGTGCCAGCAGCCCGGGGGGTTTTAAGACTGAAGCTTTCTTT
CASSPGGFKTEAFF
>TRBJ2-2|.|TRBV7-3|once
TGTGCCAGCGAACAGGGTCCTTACACCGGGGAGCTGTTTTTT
CASEQGPYTGELFF
>TRBJ2-7|TRBD1|TRBV27|.
TGTGCCAGCAGTCCCGGGACAGGGCCCCGGGAGCAGTACTTC
CASSPGTGPREQYF
>TRBJ2-7|TRBD1|TRBV5-1|.
TGCGCCAGCAGCTTCACTCCGGGACAGGGGATGAGCTACGAGCAGTACTTC
CASSFTPGQGMSYEQYF
>TRBJ1-4|.|TRBV6-5|.
TGTGCCAGCAGTTACTCGATAGGTGCAACTAATGAAAAACTGTTTTTT
CASSYSIGATNEKLFF
>TRBJ2-7|TRBD2|TRBV11-2|.
TGTGCCAGCAGCTTAGATTTTAGCGGGGGGTCCTACGAGCAGTACTTC
CASSLDFSGGSYEQYF
>TRBJ2-1|TRBD2|TRBV9|.
TGTGCCAGCAGTGAGGGAGGGGAAAATGAGCAGTTCTTC
CASSEGGENEQFF
>TRBJ2-7|.|TRBV6-4|.
TGTGCCAGCATAGTCCGAGGCGGTACCTACGAGCAGTACTTC
CASIVRGGTYEQYF
>TRBJ1-1|.|TRBV29-1|.
TGCAGCGTTGAGGGAACAGGGATGGACACTGAAGCTTTCTTT
CSVEGTGMDTEAFF